These T cell receptor beta chains were read from a single sample in a study of shared clonotypes between healthy human individuals. Using immunoSEQ multiplex PCR, the repertoire was profiled, and TCRdb retains in-frame clones only, with some absent. This table has approximately 1,500,000 clones, 96% appearing once. The sample was naive CD4+ T cells sorted from blood. The receptor source for this set is a young man in good health. CDR3s include the opening cysteine and the closing phenylalanine or tryptophan. A D gene is named only where the DNA matches it firmly. Where a row states a size, it is once, few, many or the class of an expanded clone; other rows omit it.

>NA|TRBJ1-4|NA|TRBV5-1
CASSLDWRTNEKLFF
TGCGCCAGCAGCTTGGATTGGAGAACTAATGAAAAACTGTTTTTT
>NA|TRBJ2-7|NA|TRBV11-2
CASSSRLSYEQYF
TGTGCCAGCAGCTCCAGGCTGTCCTACGAGCAGTACTTC
>NA|TRBJ2-5|NA|TRBV11-2
CASSLQETQYF
TGTGCCAGCAGCCTGCAAGAGACCCAGTACTTC
>NA|TRBJ2-1|NA|TRBV20-1
CSGLHNEQFF
TGCAGTGGACTTCACAATGAGCAGTTCTTC
>NA|TRBJ2-7|TRBD2|TRBV6-5
CASSYSAGLAGEQYF
TGTGCCAGCAGTTATTCGGCGGGGCTAGCGGGCGAGCAGTACTTC
>NA|TRBJ2-2|NA|TRBV10-1
CASSESAGSPGELFF
TGCGCCAGCAGTGAGTCGGCCGGTTCACCCGGGGAGCTGTTTTTT
>NA|TRBJ2-7|TRBD1|TRBV28
CASSYHVRDRGYEQYF
TGTGCCAGCAGTTACCATGTGCGGGACAGGGGCTACGAGCAGTACTTC
>NA|TRBJ2-1|TRBD2|TRBV5-1
CASSASGSRGGEQFF
TGCGCCAGCAGCGCTAGCGGGAGTCGTGGGGGTGAGCAGTTCTTC
>NA|TRBJ1-4|NA|TRBV18
CASSLNSPIYPTNEKLFF
TGTGCCAGCTCACTGAACAGCCCAATATACCCAACTAATGAAAAACTGTTTTTT
>NA|TRBJ2-3|NA|TRBV5-5
CASSLWRMPSTDTQYF
TGTGCCAGCAGCTTATGGCGGATGCCTAGCACAGATACGCAGTATTTT
>NA|TRBJ2-1|TRBD2|TRBV7-8
CASRGLAGATSYNEQFF
TGTGCCAGCAGGGGACTAGCGGGAGCCACCTCCTACAATGAGCAGTTCTTC
>NA|TRBJ2-3|NA|TRBV6-1
CASSVRTGLGTDTQYF
TGTGCCAGCAGTGTTCGAACAGGGTTGGGCACAGATACGCAGTATTTT
>NA|TRBJ2-3|TRBD2|TRBV2
CASSGRGTSGTGTDTQYF
TGTGCCAGCAGTGGACGGGGGACTAGCGGGACAGGCACAGATACGCAGTATTTT
>NA|TRBJ2-3|NA|TRBV2
CASSLRDFPDTQYF
TGTGCCAGCAGCCTCCGGGACTTCCCAGATACGCAGTATTTT
>NA|TRBJ2-3|TRBD2|TRBV7-6
CASSTYSGISTDTQYF
TGTGCCAGCAGCACGTATAGCGGGATCAGCACAGATACGCAGTATTTT
>once|TRBJ1-5|NA|TRBV18
CASSSGGNQPQHF
TGTGCCAGCTCATCAGGAGGGAATCAGCCCCAGCATTTT
>NA|TRBJ2-7|NA|TRBV2
CASSEIDRRQYF
TGTGCCAGCAGTGAGATCGACCGTAGACAGTACTTC
>NA|TRBJ2-3|NA|TRBV28
CASSKADTQYF
TGTGCCAGCAGTAAGGCAGATACGCAGTATTTT
>NA|TRBJ2-5|NA|TRBV27
CASSFLPGVKTQYF
TGTGCCAGCAGTTTTTTACCGGGAGTGAAGACCCAGTACTTC
>NA|TRBJ2-1|NA|TRBV4-2
CASSQGARIDSYNEQFF
TGTGCCAGCAGCCAAGGAGCTAGGATAGACTCCTACAATGAGCAGTTCTTC
>NA|TRBJ1-4|NA|TRBV9
CASSAGAVADGEKLFF
TGTGCCAGCAGCGCGGGGGCAGTGGCAGATGGCGAAAAACTGTTTTTT